The rows below give T cell receptor beta chains drawn from one sample of a study of cytomegalovirus exposure and HLA in healthy donors. Some clones are missing from TCRdb's copy, which holds only in-frame ones; the method was immunoSEQ multiplex PCR. The profile shows approximately 59,000 clones, approximately 80% of them singletons. Sequences were obtained from PBMCs. These receptor sequences come from a girl between 5 and 17 years old in good health and CMV-seropositive. Both conserved end residues are part of each CDR3. D genes are given only for firm matches. Size tells how often a clone was seen (once, few, many) or the class of an expanded clone, and some rows leave it out.

V	D	size	J	DNA	CDR3
TRBV7-9	NA	NA	TRBJ1-5	TGTGCCAGCAGAGAAGCTACCAATCAGCCCCAGCATTTT	CASREATNQPQHF
TRBV18	TRBD2	NA	TRBJ2-7	TGTGCCAGCTCACCAGGACTAGCGGGACTCTACGAGCAGTACTTC	CASSPGLAGLYEQYF
TRBV29-1	NA	NA	TRBJ2-1	TGCAGCGCTGCTGGGTTGGGGGCTGGGAATGAGCAGTTCTTC	CSAAGLGAGNEQFF
TRBV19	NA	NA	TRBJ1-1	TGTGCCAGTAGTATAGAGGGCCGGGGCACTGAAGCTTTCTTT	CASSIEGRGTEAFF
TRBV21-1	NA	NA	TRBJ2-7	TGTGCCAGCAGCAAAAGTAAGGGGAAGCGGGAGGGCCCAAACGAGCAGTACTTC	CASSKSKGKREGPNEQYF
TRBV4-3	NA	few	TRBJ2-5	TGCGCCAGCAGCCGGCTCGGGGGGCGCGGAGAGACCCAGTACTTC	CASSRLGGRGETQYF
TRBV29-1	NA	NA	TRBJ1-1	TGCAGCGTTTCCGGGGGTAAGAGCACTGAAGCTTTCTTT	CSVSGGKSTEAFF
TRBV6-5	TRBD1	NA	TRBJ1-5	TGTGCCAGCAGTCCTTCGACAGGGCTGAATCAGCCCCAGCATTTT	CASSPSTGLNQPQHF
TRBV20-1	NA	NA	TRBJ1-3	TGCAGTGCCGCGGCTGGAAACACCATATATTTT	CSAAAGNTIYF
TRBV11-2	TRBD1	NA	TRBJ1-2	TGTGCCAGCAGCTCATCGACAGGGTGGGATGGCTACACCTTC	CASSSSTGWDGYTF
TRBV7-2	NA	few	TRBJ2-3	TGTGCCAGCAGCTTGCACGGGACACATACAGATACGCAGTATTTT	CASSLHGTHTDTQYF
TRBV5-1	NA	NA	TRBJ2-5	TGCGCCAGCAGCTTAACCGGGACTGGGGAGATAGAGACCCAGTACTTC	CASSLTGTGEIETQYF
TRBV10-1	NA	NA	TRBJ2-7	TGCGCCAGCAGTGAGGGGCCTCCCTACGAGCAGTACTTC	CASSEGPPYEQYF
TRBV6-6	NA	NA	TRBJ1-2	TGTGCCAGCAGTTACTCCGGGGTAGTAAACTATGGCTACACCTTC	CASSYSGVVNYGYTF
TRBV2	NA	once	TRBJ1-4	TGTGCCAGCAGTGAAGCATCGGGTCGACTGTTTTTT	CASSEASGRLFF
TRBV6-5	NA	NA	TRBJ2-3	TGTGCCAGCAGTTACTCTTCCCGTCCTAGCACAGATACGCAGTATTTT	CASSYSSRPSTDTQYF
TRBV4-1	TRBD2	NA	TRBJ2-5	TGCGCCAGCAGCCAAGATGGGGTAGCGGGAGGCCAAGAGACCCAGTACTTC	CASSQDGVAGGQETQYF
TRBV4-1	NA	NA	TRBJ2-7	TGCGCCAGCAGCCAAGGGCCAACCTACGAGCAGTACTTC	CASSQGPTYEQYF
TRBV10-3	NA	NA	TRBJ1-5	TGTGCGATCAGTACGGGAGGTGGTCAGCCCCAGCATTTT	CAISTGGGQPQHF
TRBV28	NA	NA	TRBJ1-1	TGTGCCAGCACGGGCACTGAAGCTTTCTTT	CASTGTEAFF
TRBV12-2	NA	NA	TRBJ2-2	TGTGCAAGTCGCTTCAACGGGGAGCTGTTTTTT	CASRFNGELFF
TRBV7-2	TRBD2	NA	TRBJ2-5	TGTGCCAGCAGCTTCGCGGGGGGTGAGACCCAGTACTTC	CASSFAGGETQYF
TRBV5-6	TRBD2	NA	TRBJ2-4	TGTGCCAGCAGCTTGGTAGGGTCTAGCGGGTTGGCCAAAAACATTCAGTACTTC	CASSLVGSSGLAKNIQYF